Reported below is one TCR beta chain. These data belong to a study of human thymus T cells. In corrective heart surgery, resections were taken, and these provided the thymus tissue. The data were produced by immunoSEQ multiplex PCR, yet TCRdb's version contains in-frame clones alone and is incomplete. The sample lists around 120,000 clones, just under 95% occurring once. This CDR3 has 15 residues. V was trimmed by 4 bases and J by 7 bases, leaving 17 bases between them. The germline CDR1 and CDR2 sequences are SGHRS and YFSETQ. The origin of this receptor is a boy in the first two years of life with a congenital heart defect but otherwise immunologically healthy. The chain combines TRBV5-1 with TRBJ1-4; no definite D call. Specimen: thymus tissue. CDR3 residues: CASSPRGLEVEKLFF. DNA for the CDR3: TGCGCCAGCAGCCCCCGTGGCCTTGAGGTTGAAAAACTGTTTTTT.